The 22 T cell receptor beta chains presented below share a single source sample, sequenced in a study of blood T cell repertoires in COVID-19. Clones were sequenced by immunoSEQ multiplex PCR, and TCRdb holds only the in-frame ones, with some missing. Of 200,000 or so clones listed, 65% to 90% are singletons. The sample was peripheral blood. The receptor set was obtained from a human donor in a cohort sampled during active COVID-19.

The rearrangement links TRBV30 to TRBJ2-7, with a possible D match to TRBD1 (6 bases). V lost 2 bases and J lost 7, with 12 bases in between. In germline, CDR1 is GTSNPN, CDR2 SVGIG (reference sequence). This CDR3 has 12 residues. The CDR3 coding sequence is TGTGCCTGGAGTTATGGGGGCTGGGAGCAGTACTTC. This translates into CAWSYGGWEQYF.

This chain uses TRBV6-5 with TRBJ1-5; 10 bases align to TRBD1. Losses at the gene ends were 5 bases for V and 6 bases for J; bases not matched to a gene: 7. The CDR3 runs 15 residues. CDR1 MNHEY and CDR2 SVGAGI come from the germline V gene. CDR3 sequence: CASSQDRGEGQPQHF. The CDR3 coding sequence is TGTGCCAGCAGTCAGGACAGGGGGGAGGGTCAGCCCCAGCATTTT.

The rearrangement uses TRBV7-2 and TRBJ2-7; 7 bases fit TRBD1. CDR1 and CDR2 (germline): SGHTA, FQGNSA. The CDR3 is 15 amino acids. Trimming removed 5 bases from V and 2 bases from J; junction bases left unmatched: 9. Here the CDR3 reads CASSARLTGPYEQYF. The DNA of the CDR3 is TGTGCCAGCAGCGCTCGCCTGACAGGGCCCTACGAGCAGTACTTC.

The gene calls are TRBV7-8 and TRBJ1-5, with TRBD1 identical over 7 bases. Germline V CDR1 and CDR2: SGHVS, FQNEAQ. V shed 5 bases and J 1 base; nucleotides not matched to a gene: 8. The CDR3 is made up of 16 amino acids. The CDR3 DNA sequence: TGTGCCAGCAGCCCAGGGAACAGGGGAAGCAATCAGCCCCAGCATTTT. Amino acid sequence: CASSPGNRGSNQPQHF.

The rearrangement links TRBV4-2 to TRBJ1-1; D not certain. Germline CDR1 LGHNA, CDR2 YNFKEQ. CDR3 length: 16 amino acids. V was pared by 0 bases and J by 5 bases, with 16 bases between. CDR3 bases: TGTGCCAGCAGCCAAGAGAGGGTAATGAAGAATACTGAAGCTTTCTTT. Translated: CASSQERVMKNTEAFF.

The chain joins TRBV6-1 to TRBJ1-6, with 7 bases aligning to TRBD1. Trimming cost V 0 bases and J 5 bases; bases outside gene matches: 4. Germline V gives CDR1 MNHNS, CDR2 SASEGT. This CDR3 region has 16 residues. CDR3 loop: CASSEADRRDNSPLHF. The CDR3 coding sequence is TGTGCCAGCAGTGAAGCGGACAGGAGAGATAATTCACCCCTCCACTTT.

The rearrangement links TRBV4-1 to TRBJ1-4, with TRBD1 identical over 7 bases. The CDR3 sequence is 16 residues long. CDR1 and CDR2 (germline): MGHRA, YSYEKL. V shed 2 bases, J shed 16 bases, and the junction held 19 bases outside the gene matches. DNA of the CDR3: TGCGCCAGCAGCCAACCCTTGGGGAGCAGGGGGGATCTTCGGTTTTTT. Protein sequence: CASSQPLGSRGDLRFF.

This CDR3 reads CASSASSSEQYF. For the CDR3, the DNA is TGTGCCAGCAGCGCCTCCTCTTCCGAGCAGTACTTC. The chain uses TRBV9 and TRBJ2-7, with no clear D. CDR1 is SGDLS and CDR2 is YYNGEE in the germline V gene. This CDR3 is 12 amino acids long. The V and J ends lost 3 bases and 6 bases respectively, with 10 bases between them.

This clone was seen only once. The chain recombines TRBV15 with TRBJ2-3; D unclear. The CDR3 runs to 16 residues. The V and J ends lost 0 bases and 5 bases respectively, with 15 bases between them. Germline assignment: CDR1 LNHNV and CDR2 YYDKDF (reference sequence). The CDR3 sequence is CATSREWAFLGDTQYF. The CDR3 nucleotides read TGTGCCACCAGCAGAGAGTGGGCGTTTTTGGGAGATACGCAGTATTTT.

This clone has only a few counts. The CDR3 reads CASSPSSARTDTQYF. In DNA form, the CDR3 reads TGTGCCAGCTCACCTAGTAGCGCCCGCACAGATACGCAGTATTTT. The V and J genes are TRBV18 and TRBJ2-3; TRBD2 is a possible D gene (5 bases). Germline V lookup: CDR1 KGHSH, CDR2 LQKENI. The CDR3 has 15 residues. V was trimmed by 3 bases and J by 1 base, leaving 11 bases between them. Together with reference TRBV18 and TRBJ2-3, the CDR3 gives the full variable domain: NAGVMQNPRHLVRRRGQEARLRCSPMKGHSHVYWYRQLPEEGLKFMVYLQKENIIDESGMPKERFSAEFPKEGPSILRIQQVVRGDSAAYFCASSPSSARTDTQYFGPGTRLTVL.

The chain combines TRBV7-2 with TRBJ2-5; the D gene is possibly TRBD1 (5 bases). In germline, CDR1 is SGHTA, CDR2 FQGNSA. The CDR3 has 13 residues. V was cut by 7 bases and J by 5 bases, with 14 bases left in between. The CDR3 spells CASTHLRGETQYF. In nucleotides, the CDR3 is TGTGCCAGCACCCACTTAAGGGGTGAGACCCAGTACTTC.

The gene calls are TRBV11-2 and TRBJ1-3, with 7 bases lining up with TRBD1. V lost 1 base to trimming and J lost 1 base; unmatched junction nucleotides: 1. CDR1 is SGHAT, CDR2 FQNNGV, per germline. This CDR3 comprises 15 residues. The CDR3 sequence: CASSLAGQSGNTIYF. As DNA, the CDR3 is TGTGCCAGCAGCTTAGCGGGACAGTCTGGAAACACCATATATTTT.

The CDR3 DNA is TGTGCCAGCAGCTTCTGGGGCCTCCAAGAGACCCAGTACTTC. Its translation is CASSFWGLQETQYF. This chain uses TRBV5-4 with TRBJ2-5; D might be TRBD1 (5 bases). There are 14 residues in the CDR3. V lost 2 bases to trimming and J lost 1 base, with 9 bases between them. CDR1 and CDR2 (germline): SGHNT, YYREEE (reference sequence).

The chain uses TRBV6-6 and TRBJ1-3, with TRBD1 matching over 9 bases. The CDR3 consists of 15 residues. The V segment lost 6 bases and the J segment 3 bases; nucleotides outside the gene matches: 6. Germline V gene sequence: CDR1 MNHNY, CDR2 SVGAGI (reference sequence). CDR3 DNA: TGTGCCAGCAGCCAACAGGGGGCAGGTGGAAACACCATATATTTT. It codes for CASSQQGAGGNTIYF.

The DNA of the CDR3 is TGTGCCAGCTCACAACTCGGACAGGGAGGTACTGAAGCTTTCTTT. Its protein product is CASSQLGQGGTEAFF. The gene calls are TRBV18 and TRBJ1-1; 8 nucleotides line up with TRBD1. Losses at the gene ends were 4 bases for V and 5 bases for J; bases not matched to a gene: 9. Germline lookup yields CDR1 KGHSH and CDR2 LQKENI. This CDR3 contains 15 residues. The variable domain in full, with the rest retrieved from reference TRBV18 and TRBJ1-1, is NAGVMQNPRHLVRRRGQEARLRCSPMKGHSHVYWYRQLPEEGLKFMVYLQKENIIDESGMPKERFSAEFPKEGPSILRIQQVVRGDSAAYFCASSQLGQGGTEAFFGQGTRLTVV.

V gene TRBV19 combines with J gene TRBJ2-3, with 7 bases that match TRBD1. The germline V gene encodes CDR1 LNHDA and CDR2 SQIVND (reference sequence). J was trimmed by 0 bases and V by 6 bases; bases with no gene match: 3. The CDR3 extends over 14 amino acids. The CDR3 here is CASRPTGSTDTQYF. In nucleotides, the CDR3 is TGTGCCAGTAGGCCGACAGGGAGCACAGATACGCAGTATTTT. Based on the CDR3 plus reference TRBV19 and TRBJ2-3, the full variable domain is DGGITQSPKYLFRKEGQNVTLSCEQNLNHDAMYWYRQDPGQGLRLIYYSQIVNDFQKGDIAEGYSVSREKKESFPLTVTSAQKNPTAFYLCASRPTGSTDTQYFGPGTRLTVL.

The chain uses TRBV6-5 and TRBJ1-6, with a weak D call TRBD1 (5 bases). The CDR3 runs to 13 residues. The ends were cut back, 0 bases at V and 10 bases at J, with 7 bases in the middle. Germline loops: CDR1 MNHEY, CDR2 SVGAGI. CDR3 residues: CASSYSAGSPLHF. CDR3 DNA sequence: TGTGCCAGCAGTTACTCTGCAGGGTCACCCCTCCACTTT.

The chain links TRBV5-4 to TRBJ2-7; possible D gene TRBD2, 6 bases. CDR1 SGHNT and CDR2 YYREEE come from the germline V gene (reference sequence). Trimming took off 1 base at V and 5 bases at J, with 19 bases between the two ends. This CDR3 comprises 16 residues. CDR3 nucleotides: TGTGCCAGCAGCTTGATAGCCGGCTGGGACTTCGACGAGCAGTACTTC. It is translated as CASSLIAGWDFDEQYF. The whole variable domain, filled in from reference TRBV5-4 and TRBJ2-7, reads ETGVTQSPTHLIKTRGQQVTLRCSSQSGHNTVSWYQQALGQGPQFIFQYYREEENGRGNFPPRFSGLQFPNYSSELNVNALELDDSALYLCASSLIAGWDFDEQYFGPGTRLTVT.

The chain employs TRBV28 and TRBJ2-1, with TRBD2 matching over 7 bases. This CDR3 is 14 amino acids long. V trimming: 10 bases; J trimming: 8 bases; junction bases outside the gene matches: 14. Germline V gives CDR1 MDHEN, CDR2 SYDVKM. This chain's CDR3 is CATRASRERHEQFF. The CDR3 region has the DNA TGTGCCACCCGAGCCTCGCGGGAGAGACATGAGCAGTTCTTC.

J is TRBJ2-7 and V is TRBV10-3, with 11 bases fitting TRBD2. The CDR3 is 14 residues long. Germline CDR1 and CDR2: ENHRY and SYGVKD. V dropped 6 bases and J dropped 3; count of bases not matched to a gene: 4. CDR3 DNA: TGTGCCATCAGCCCCGGGACTAGCGGCTACGAGCAGTACTTC. It yields the protein CAISPGTSGYEQYF.

V gene TRBV28 combines with J gene TRBJ1-3; D remains unclear. The CDR3 is 17 amino acids. CDR1 is MDHEN, CDR2 SYDVKM, per germline. The ends were cut back, 1 base at V and 0 bases at J, with 13 bases in the middle. Here the CDR3 DNA reads TGTGCCAGCAGTTTATCATTCTGGCGGAGCTCTGGAAACACCATATATTTT. The encoded protein is CASSLSFWRSSGNTIYF.

This clone was detected only a few times. The sample holds other DNA sequences that translate to the same CDR3. This chain uses TRBV2 with TRBJ2-7; 8 bases fit TRBD2. The CDR3 contains 15 residues. Trimming took 3 bases from V and 2 from J; bases not matched to a gene: 6. Per germline, CDR1 SNHLY and CDR2 FYNNEI. The CDR3 loop reads CASSDISGGTYEQYF. The CDR3 DNA is TGTGCCAGCAGTGATATAAGCGGGGGAACCTACGAGCAGTACTTC.